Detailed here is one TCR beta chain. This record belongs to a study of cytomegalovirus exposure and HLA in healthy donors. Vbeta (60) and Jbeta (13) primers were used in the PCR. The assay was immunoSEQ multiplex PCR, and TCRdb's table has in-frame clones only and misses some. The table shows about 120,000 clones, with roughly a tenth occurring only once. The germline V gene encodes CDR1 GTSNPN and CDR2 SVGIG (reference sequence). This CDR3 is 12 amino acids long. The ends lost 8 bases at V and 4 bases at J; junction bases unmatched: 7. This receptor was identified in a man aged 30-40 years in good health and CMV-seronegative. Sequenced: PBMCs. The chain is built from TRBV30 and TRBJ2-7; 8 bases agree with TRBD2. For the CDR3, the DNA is TGTGCCAGAGCGGGGGAGCAGTACGAGCAGTACTTC. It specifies CARAGEQYEQYF. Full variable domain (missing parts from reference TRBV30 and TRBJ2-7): SQTIHQWPATLVQPVGSPLSLECTVEGTSNPNLYWYRQAAGRGLQLLFYSVGIGQISSEVPQNLSASRPQDRQFILSSKKLLLSDSGFYLCARAGEQYEQYFGPGTRLTVT.